The TCR beta chain described here comes from a study of control samples from healthy donors and cancer patients. Using immunoSEQ multiplex PCR, the repertoire was profiled, and TCRdb retains in-frame clones only, with some absent. In the table there are approximately 160,000 clones, about 91% of which are singletons. The CDR3 is 15 amino acids. Germline V gene data show CDR1 as SGHDN and CDR2 as FVKESK. Trimming removed 4 bases from V and 1 base from J, with 13 bases in between. The sequencing input was blood. The clonotype originates from a woman between 35 and 50 years old in good health. The rearrangement links TRBV14 to TRBJ1-1, with D possibly matching TRBD1 (6 bases). The CDR3, as DNA: TGTGCCAGCAGCCTCGGGGGGGCGCCGAACACTGAAGCTTTCTTT. It is translated as CASSLGGAPNTEAFF. Full variable domain (missing parts from reference TRBV14 and TRBJ1-1): EAGVTQFPSHSVIEKGQTVTLRCDPISGHDNLYWYRRVMGKEIKFLLHFVKESKQDESGMPNNRFLAERTGGTYSTLKVQPAELEDSGVYFCASSLGGAPNTEAFFGQGTRLTVV.